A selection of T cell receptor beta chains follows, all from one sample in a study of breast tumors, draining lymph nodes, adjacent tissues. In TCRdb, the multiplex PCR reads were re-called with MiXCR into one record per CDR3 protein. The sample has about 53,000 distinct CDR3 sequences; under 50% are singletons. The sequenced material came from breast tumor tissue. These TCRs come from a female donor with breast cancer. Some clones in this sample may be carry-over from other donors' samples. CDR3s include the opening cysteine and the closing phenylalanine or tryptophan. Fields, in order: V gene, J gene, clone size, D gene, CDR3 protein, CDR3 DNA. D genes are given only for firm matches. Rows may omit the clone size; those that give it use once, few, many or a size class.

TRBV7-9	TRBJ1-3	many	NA	CASRTEGNTIYF	TGTGCCAGCCGGACAGAAGGAAACACCATATATTTT
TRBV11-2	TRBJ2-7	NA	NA	CASSFYICSARVSNYEQYF	NA
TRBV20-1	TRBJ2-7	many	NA	CSADDTRGIQEQYF	TGCAGTGCTGACGATACTCGCGGGATTCAGGAGCAGTACTTC
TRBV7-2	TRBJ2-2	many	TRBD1	CASSPQGAGSGELFF	TGTGCCAGCAGCCCACAGGGGGCGGGATCCGGGGAGCTGTTTTTT
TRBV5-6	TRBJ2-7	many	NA	CASSLFGTEGTYEQYF	TGTGCCAGCAGCTTGTTTGGGACCGAAGGCACCTACGAGCAGTACTTC
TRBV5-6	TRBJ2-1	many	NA	CASSYWARDMRPPLF	TGTGCCAGCAGCTACTGGGCCCGGGACATGCGTCCCCCACTCTTC
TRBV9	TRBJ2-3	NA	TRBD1	CASSLGGRGGTDTQYF	TGTGCCAGCAGCCTAGGGGGCAGGGGTGGAACAGATACACAGTATTTT
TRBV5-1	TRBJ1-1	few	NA	CASSLANMNTEAFF	TGCGCCAGCAGCTTGGCCAATATGAACACTGAAGCTTTCTTT
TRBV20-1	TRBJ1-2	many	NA	CSARRGSYGYTF	TGCAGTGCTAGGAGAGGGTCGTATGGCTACACCTTC
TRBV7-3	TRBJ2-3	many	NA	CASSLKLDSDTQYF	TGTGCCAGCAGCTTAAAGCTCGACTCAGATACGCAGTATTTT
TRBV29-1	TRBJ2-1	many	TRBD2	CSVDPPGTSGINEQFF	TGCAGCGTGGACCCCCCCGGGACTAGCGGGATCAATGAGCAGTTCTTC
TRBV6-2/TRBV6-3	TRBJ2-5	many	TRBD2	CASSIGTSRQETQYF	TGTGCCAGCAGCATCGGGACTAGCAGACAAGAGACCCAGTACTTC
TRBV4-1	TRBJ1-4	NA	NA	CASSQVTAGAGEKLFF	TGCGCCAGCAGCCAAGTTACGGCGGGAGCAGGTGAAAAACTGTTTTTT
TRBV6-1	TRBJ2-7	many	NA	CATGLTLTYEQYF	TGTGCCACGGGACTGACTCTTACCTACGAGCAGTACTTC
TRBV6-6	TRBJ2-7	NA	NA	CASSHSAGVGEQYF	TGTGCCAGCAGTCACTCGGCAGGGGTGGGCGAGCAGTACTTC
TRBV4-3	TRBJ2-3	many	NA	CASSQDPRRDTQYF	TGCGCCAGCAGCCAAGATCCACGGCGGGATACGCAGTATTTT
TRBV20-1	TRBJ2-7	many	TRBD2	CSARPSGMRSNEQYF	TGCAGTGCTAGACCTAGCGGGATGCGGTCAAACGAGCAGTACTTC
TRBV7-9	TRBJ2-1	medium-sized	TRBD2	CASSQLPGTSLGNEQFF	TGTGCCAGCAGTCAACTCCCCGGGACTAGTCTCGGCAATGAGCAGTTCTTC
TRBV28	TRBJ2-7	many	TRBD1	CASSGRGQVTYEQYF	TGTGCCAGCAGCGGAAGGGGACAGGTGACCTACGAGCAGTACTTC
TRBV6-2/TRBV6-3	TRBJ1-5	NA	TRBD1	CASTASGTGAVQPQHF	TGTGCCAGCACAGCGTCTGGGACAGGGGCGGTTCAGCCCCAGCATTTT
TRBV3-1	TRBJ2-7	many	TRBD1	CASSQAIGGISEQYF	TGTGCCAGCAGCCAGGCAATAGGGGGCATATCCGAGCAGTACTTC
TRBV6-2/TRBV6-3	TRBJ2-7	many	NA	CASSYRDNYEQYF	TGTGCCAGCAGTTACAGGGACAACTACGAGCAGTACTTC
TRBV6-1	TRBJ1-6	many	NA	CASSERFPGDNSPLHF	TGTGCCAGCAGTGAACGGTTCCCGGGAGATAATTCACCCCTCCACTTT
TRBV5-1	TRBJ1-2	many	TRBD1	CASSRQGELVGYGYTF	TGCGCCAGCAGCCGACAGGGGGAGCTAGTCGGCTATGGCTACACCTTC
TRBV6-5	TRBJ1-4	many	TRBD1	CASSIAGQAFEKLFF	TGTGCCAGCAGCATAGCGGGACAGGCATTTGAAAAACTGTTTTTT
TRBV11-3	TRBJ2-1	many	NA	CASRLDGNNEQFF	TGTGCCAGCAGGTTGGACGGGAACAATGAGCAGTTCTTC
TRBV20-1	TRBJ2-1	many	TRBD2	CSARRLAGSGEQFF	TGCAGTGCTAGGCGTCTAGCGGGATCGGGTGAGCAGTTCTTC
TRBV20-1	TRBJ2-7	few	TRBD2	CVVGGAFEQYF	TGCGTAGTCGGGGGGGCCTTCGAGCAGTACTTC
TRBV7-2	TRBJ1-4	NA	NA	CASSQDSWEKLFF	TGTGCCAGCAGCCAAGATAGTTGGGAAAAACTGTTTTTT
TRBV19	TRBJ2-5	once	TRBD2	CASSMTSGRTPVNLETQYF	TGTGCCAGTAGTATGACTAGCGGGAGGACGCCCGTTAACCTCGAGACCCAGTACTTC
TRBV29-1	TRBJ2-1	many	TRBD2	CSAVGLAGAGNEQFF	TGCAGCGCAGTAGGACTAGCGGGAGCTGGAAATGAGCAGTTCTTC
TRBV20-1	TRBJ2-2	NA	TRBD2	CSARDVASVAGAGELFF	TGCAGTGCTAGAGATGTGGCTTCGGTAGCGGGAGCCGGGGAGCTGTTTTTT
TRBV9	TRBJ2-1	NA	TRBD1	CASSIYRGTRYNEQFF	TGTGCCAGCAGCATTTACAGGGGAACCAGATACAATGAGCAGTTCTTC
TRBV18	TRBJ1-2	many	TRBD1	CASSRDRTNYGYTF	TGTGCCAGCTCTAGGGACAGGACTAACTATGGCTACACCTTC
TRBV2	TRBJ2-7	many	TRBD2	CASIEERESYEQYF	TGTGCCAGCATAGAGGAGCGGGAGTCCTACGAGCAGTACTTC
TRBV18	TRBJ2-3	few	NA	CASSPPYPNKDTQYF	TGTGCCAGCTCACCACCGTATCCTAATAAAGATACGCAGTATTTT
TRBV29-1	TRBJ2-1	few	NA	CSVEGSTVLGEQFF	TGCAGCGTTGAAGGCTCCACTGTCCTTGGTGAGCAGTTCTTC
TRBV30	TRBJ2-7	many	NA	CAWSPGAVRGFGQYF	TGTGCCTGGAGTCCCGGGGCGGTCCGGGGTTTTGGGCAGTACTTC
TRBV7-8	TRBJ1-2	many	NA	CASSPSRGGGGGYTF	TGTGCCAGCAGCCCCAGTCGGGGGGGAGGGGGTGGCTACACCTTC
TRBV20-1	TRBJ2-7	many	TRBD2	CSASSTSGSSYEQYF	TGCAGTGCTAGCTCGACTAGCGGGAGCTCCTACGAGCAGTACTTC
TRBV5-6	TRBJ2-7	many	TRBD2	CASSGGVEQYF	TGTGCCAGCAGCGGGGGGGTGGAGCAGTACTTC
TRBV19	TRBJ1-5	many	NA	CASSRGASNQPQHF	TGTGCCAGTAGTCGAGGGGCGTCCAATCAGCCCCAGCATTTT
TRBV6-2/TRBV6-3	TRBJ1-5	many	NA	CASSSGKPQHF	TGTGCCAGCAGTTCCGGGAAGCCCCAGCATTTT
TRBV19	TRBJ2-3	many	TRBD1	CASSIEPGGQYF	TGTGCCAGTAGTATTGAACCAGGGGGGCAGTATTTT
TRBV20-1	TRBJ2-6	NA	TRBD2	CSAEYLAGVPGLCSGANVLTF	TGCAGTGCTGAATACCTAGCGGGAGTCCCCGGGCTGTGCTCTGGGGCCAACGTCCTGACTTTC
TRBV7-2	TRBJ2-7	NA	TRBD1	CASSSRTGGPYEQHF	TGTGCCAGCAGCTCCAGGACAGGGGGACCCTACGAGCAGCACTTC
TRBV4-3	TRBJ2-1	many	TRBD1	CASSKDRASYNEQFF	TGCGCCAGCAGCAAGGACAGGGCTTCCTACAATGAGCAGTTCTTC
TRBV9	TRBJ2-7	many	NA	CASSRQLTNEQYF	TGTGCCAGCAGCCGTCAGTTGACAAACGAGCAGTACTTC
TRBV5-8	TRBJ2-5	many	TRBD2	CASRPSGVGTQYF	TGTGCCAGCAGACCTAGCGGGGTAGGGACCCAGTACTTC
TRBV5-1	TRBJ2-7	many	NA	CASSLAPGYEQYF	TGCGCCAGCAGCTTGGCCCCGGGCTACGAGCAGTACTTC
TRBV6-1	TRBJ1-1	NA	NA	CASSEVPRDTEAFF	TGTGCCAGCAGTGAAGTCCCCAGGGACACTGAAGCTTTCTTT
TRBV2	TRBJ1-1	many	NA	CASSGVPGFTEAFF	TGTGCCAGCAGTGGAGTTCCTGGGTTCACTGAAGCTTTCTTT
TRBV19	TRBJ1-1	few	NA	CASRTTLNTEAFF	TGTGCCAGTAGGACCACTTTAAACACTGAAGCTTTCTTT
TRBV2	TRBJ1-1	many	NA	CASSETRVGTEAFF	TGTGCCAGCAGTGAAACAAGGGTCGGCACTGAAGCTTTCTTT
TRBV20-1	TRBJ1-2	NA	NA	CSAGQPVYGYTF	TGCAGTGCTGGACAGCCGGTCTATGGCTACACCTTC